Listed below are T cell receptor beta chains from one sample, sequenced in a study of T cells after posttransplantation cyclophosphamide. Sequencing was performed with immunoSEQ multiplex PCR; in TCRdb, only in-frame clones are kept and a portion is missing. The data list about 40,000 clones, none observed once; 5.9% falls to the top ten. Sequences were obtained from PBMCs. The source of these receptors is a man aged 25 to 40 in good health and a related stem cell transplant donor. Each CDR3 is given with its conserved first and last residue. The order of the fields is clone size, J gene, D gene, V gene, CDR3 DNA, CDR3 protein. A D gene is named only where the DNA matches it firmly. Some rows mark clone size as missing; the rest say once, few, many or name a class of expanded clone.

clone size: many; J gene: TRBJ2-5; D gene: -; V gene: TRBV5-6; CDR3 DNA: TGTGCCAGCAGAATTACCCCAGGCCCGTTGAAAGAGACCCAGTACTTC; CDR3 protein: CASRITPGPLKETQYF
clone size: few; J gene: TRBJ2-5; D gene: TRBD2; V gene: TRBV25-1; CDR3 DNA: TGTGCCAGCAGTGAACCCCGACTAGCAAAAGAGACCCAGTACTTC; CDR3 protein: CASSEPRLAKETQYF
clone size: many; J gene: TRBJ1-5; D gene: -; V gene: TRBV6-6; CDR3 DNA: TGTGCCAGCAGAGCGCGTGGACAGAGTAGCAATCAGCCCCAGCATTTT; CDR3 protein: CASRARGQSSNQPQHF
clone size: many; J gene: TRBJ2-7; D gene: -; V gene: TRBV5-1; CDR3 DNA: TGCGCCAGCAGGGTCGCAGAATACTCCTACGAGCAGTACTTC; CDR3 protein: CASRVAEYSYEQYF
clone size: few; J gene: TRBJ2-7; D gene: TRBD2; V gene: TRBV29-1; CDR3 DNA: TGCAGCGTTGAAGACTCTAGCGGGGGGAGCTCCTACGAGCAGTACTTC; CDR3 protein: CSVEDSSGGSSYEQYF
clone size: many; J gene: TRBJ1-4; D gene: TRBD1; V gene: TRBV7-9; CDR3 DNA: TGTGCCAGCACTCGACAGGGGGCAGGGGAAAAACTGTTTTTT; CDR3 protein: CASTRQGAGEKLFF
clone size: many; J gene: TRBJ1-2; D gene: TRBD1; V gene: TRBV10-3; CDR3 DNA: TGTGCCACCAACCTTTACATCCGGGACAGGGGGTCAGGCTATGGCTACACCTTC; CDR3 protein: CATNLYIRDRGSGYGYTF
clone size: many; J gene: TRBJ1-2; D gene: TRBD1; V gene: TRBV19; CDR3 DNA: TGTGCCAGTAGTCCGGGGGACAGGGGGCGAAAAGGCTACACCTTC; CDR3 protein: CASSPGDRGRKGYTF
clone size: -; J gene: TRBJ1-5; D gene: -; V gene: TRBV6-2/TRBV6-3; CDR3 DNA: TGTGCCAGCAGTTATCTCGGGGGGAGTGGAATGGGCAATCAGCCCCAGCATTTT; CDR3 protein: CASSYLGGSGMGNQPQHF
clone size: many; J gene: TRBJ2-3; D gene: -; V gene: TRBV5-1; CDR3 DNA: TGCGCCAGCAGCAAGGGGTCGGCAGATACGCAGTATTTT; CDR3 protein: CASSKGSADTQYF
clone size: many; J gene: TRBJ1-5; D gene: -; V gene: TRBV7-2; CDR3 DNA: TGTGCCAGCAGCTTAGCGTCAGTCGGTATAGCCAATCAGCCCCAGCATTTT; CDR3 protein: CASSLASVGIANQPQHF
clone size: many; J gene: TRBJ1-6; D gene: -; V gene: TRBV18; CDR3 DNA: TGTGCCAGCTCACCACGGGACATTCCTAATTCACCCCTCCACTTT; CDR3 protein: CASSPRDIPNSPLHF
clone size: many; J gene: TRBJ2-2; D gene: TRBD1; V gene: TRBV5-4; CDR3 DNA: TGTGCCAGCAGGTTGACAGGGGGCAACGGGGAGCTGTTTTTT; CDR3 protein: CASRLTGGNGELFF
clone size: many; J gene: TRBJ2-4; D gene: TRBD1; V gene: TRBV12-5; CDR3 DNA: TGTGCTAGTGCCCAGGACAGGCTAAACAAAAACATTCAGTACTTC; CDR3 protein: CASAQDRLNKNIQYF
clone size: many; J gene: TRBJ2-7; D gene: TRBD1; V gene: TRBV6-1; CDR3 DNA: TGTGCCAGCAGTGAAGTTCTCCGGGACAGGACGTACTTC; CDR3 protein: CASSEVLRDRTYF
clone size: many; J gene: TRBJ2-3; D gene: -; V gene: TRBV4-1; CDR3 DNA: TGCGCCAGCAGCCAAGGGGGGGGCCGCTTAGTTGGAGATACGCAGTATTTT; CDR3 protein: CASSQGGGRLVGDTQYF
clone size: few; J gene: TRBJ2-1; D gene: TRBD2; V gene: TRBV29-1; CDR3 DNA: TGCAGCGGCACTAGCGGGGGTAGCTCCTACAATGAGCAGTTCTTC; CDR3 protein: CSGTSGGSSYNEQFF
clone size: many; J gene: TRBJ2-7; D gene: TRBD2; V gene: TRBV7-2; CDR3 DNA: TGTGCCAGCAGCTTTAGCGGGGGGGCCATTGGCGAGCAGTACTTC; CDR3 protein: CASSFSGGAIGEQYF
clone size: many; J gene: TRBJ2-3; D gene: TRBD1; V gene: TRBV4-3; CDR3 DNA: TGCGCCAGCAGCCCGACAGGGGTCACAGATACGCAGTATTTT; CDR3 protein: CASSPTGVTDTQYF
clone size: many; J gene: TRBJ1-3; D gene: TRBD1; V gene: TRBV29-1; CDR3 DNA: TGCAGCGTTCAGGACAGGGTAAACACCATATATTTT; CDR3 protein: CSVQDRVNTIYF
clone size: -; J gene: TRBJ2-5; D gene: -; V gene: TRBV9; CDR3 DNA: TGTGCCAGCAGCGTAGGGGTGGGGGCTTCAGAGACCCAGTACTTC; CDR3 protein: CASSVGVGASETQYF
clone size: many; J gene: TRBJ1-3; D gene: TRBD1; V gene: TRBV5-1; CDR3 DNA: TGCGCCAGCAGCGGGGCCGGGACAGGTCTCTCTGGAAACACCATATATTTT; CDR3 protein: CASSGAGTGLSGNTIYF
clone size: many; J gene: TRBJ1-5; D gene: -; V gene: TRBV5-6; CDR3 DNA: TGTGCCAGCAGGGTATGGGGCCCCTCCAATCAGCCCCAGCATTTT; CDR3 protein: CASRVWGPSNQPQHF
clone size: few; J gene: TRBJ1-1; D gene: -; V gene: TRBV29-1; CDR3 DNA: TGCAGCGTTGACAGGGAGGGTACTGAAGCTTTCTTT; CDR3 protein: CSVDREGTEAFF
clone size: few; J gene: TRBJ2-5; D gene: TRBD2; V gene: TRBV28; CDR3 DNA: TGTGCCAGCAGTATAGCGGGGAACCAAGAGACCCAGTACTTC; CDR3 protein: CASSIAGNQETQYF
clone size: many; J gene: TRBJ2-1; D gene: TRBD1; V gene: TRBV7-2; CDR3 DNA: TGTGCCAGCAGCTTTTCCCATGGACAGGGCTCCTACAATGAGCAGTTCTTC; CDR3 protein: CASSFSHGQGSYNEQFF
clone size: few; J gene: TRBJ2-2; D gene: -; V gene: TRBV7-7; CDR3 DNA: TGTGCCAGCAGCTTGGGCGGACCCCGGGGCACCGGGGAGCTGTTTTTT; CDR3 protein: CASSLGGPRGTGELFF
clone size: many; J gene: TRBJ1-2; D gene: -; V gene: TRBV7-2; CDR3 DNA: TGTGCCAGCAGCCGCCGGGTAGGATTGAACTATGGCTACACCTTC; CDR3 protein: CASSRRVGLNYGYTF
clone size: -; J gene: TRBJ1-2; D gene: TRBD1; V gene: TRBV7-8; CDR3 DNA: TGTGCCAGCAGCCCGATACAGGGGAAAGGCTACACCTTC; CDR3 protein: CASSPIQGKGYTF
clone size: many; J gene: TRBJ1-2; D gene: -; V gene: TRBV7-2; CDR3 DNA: TGTGCCAGCAGAGATACAGTCGGCTACACCTTC; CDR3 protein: CASRDTVGYTF
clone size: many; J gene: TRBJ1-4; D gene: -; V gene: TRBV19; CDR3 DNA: TGTGCCAGTAGTATAGGGCGGAGCAAACTGTTTTTT; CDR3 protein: CASSIGRSKLFF
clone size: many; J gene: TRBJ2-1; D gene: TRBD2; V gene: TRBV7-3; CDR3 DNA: TGTGCCAGCAGTAGAAATATCGGCGGGGGGGCACATGAGCAGTTCTTC; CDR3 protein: CASSRNIGGGAHEQFF
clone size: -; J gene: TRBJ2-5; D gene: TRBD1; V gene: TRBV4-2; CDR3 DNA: TGTGCCAGCAGCCAAGAACCGACAGGGGGCGCGTTGCAAGAGACCCAGTACTTC; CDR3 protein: CASSQEPTGGALQETQYF
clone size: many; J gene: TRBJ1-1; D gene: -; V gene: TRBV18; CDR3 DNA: TGTGCCAGCGACCCTGCCCTGTCGGGGGAGGGGAACACTGAAGCTTTCTTT; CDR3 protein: CASDPALSGEGNTEAFF
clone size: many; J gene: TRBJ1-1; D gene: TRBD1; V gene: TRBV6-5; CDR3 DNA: TGTGCCAGCAGTTCCCGGGACAGGGGAAGCACTGAAGCTTTCTTT; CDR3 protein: CASSSRDRGSTEAFF
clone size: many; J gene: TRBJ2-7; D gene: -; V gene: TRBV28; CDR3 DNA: TGTGCCAGCAGTTTAAACGGACAGCCGTACGAGCAGTACTTC; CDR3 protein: CASSLNGQPYEQYF
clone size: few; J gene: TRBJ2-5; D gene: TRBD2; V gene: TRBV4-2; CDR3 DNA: TGTGCCAGCAGCCCAATTCGGCCCGGGACTAGCGGGGGACAAGAGACCCAGTACTTC; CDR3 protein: CASSPIRPGTSGGQETQYF
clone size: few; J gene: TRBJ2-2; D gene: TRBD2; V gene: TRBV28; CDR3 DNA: TGTGCCAGCACCCCGGGTCCGGGACTAGCGGGGAGGGAGCTGTTTTTT; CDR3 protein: CASTPGPGLAGRELFF
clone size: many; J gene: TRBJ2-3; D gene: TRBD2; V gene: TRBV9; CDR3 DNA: TGTGCCAGCAGCGTAGCTGCGGGGGGCACAGATACGCAGTATTTT; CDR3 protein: CASSVAAGGTDTQYF
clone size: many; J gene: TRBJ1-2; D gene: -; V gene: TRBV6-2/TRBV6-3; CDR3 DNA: TGTGCCAGCAGGATCAACAGGGCCGGCTACACCTTC; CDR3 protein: CASRINRAGYTF
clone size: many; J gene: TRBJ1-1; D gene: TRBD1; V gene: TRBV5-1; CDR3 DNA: TGCGCCAGCAGCTTGGCCGGACAGGGGAACACTGAAGCTTTCTTT; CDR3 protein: CASSLAGQGNTEAFF
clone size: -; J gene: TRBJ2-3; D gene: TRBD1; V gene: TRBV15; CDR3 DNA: TGTGCCACCAGCAGAGATGGAAGGGGGCTTAGCACAGATACGCAGTATTTT; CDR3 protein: CATSRDGRGLSTDTQYF
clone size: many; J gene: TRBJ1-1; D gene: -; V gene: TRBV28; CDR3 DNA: TGTGCCAGCAGTTCCCACAGGGACACTGAAGCTTTCTTT; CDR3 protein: CASSSHRDTEAFF
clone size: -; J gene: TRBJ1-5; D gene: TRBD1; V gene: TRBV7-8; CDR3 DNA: TGTGCCAGCAGCCAGAGACAGGGGGAGTATCAGCCCCAGCATTTT; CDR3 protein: CASSQRQGEYQPQHF
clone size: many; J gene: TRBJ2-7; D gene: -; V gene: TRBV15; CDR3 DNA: TGTGCCACCAGCAGAGATCATCAGGGAAGGTACGAGCAGTACTTC; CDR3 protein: CATSRDHQGRYEQYF
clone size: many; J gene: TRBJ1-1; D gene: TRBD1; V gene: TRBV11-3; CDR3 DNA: TGTGCCAGCAGCGTTGGACAGGGGAACACTGAAGCTTTCTTT; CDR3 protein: CASSVGQGNTEAFF
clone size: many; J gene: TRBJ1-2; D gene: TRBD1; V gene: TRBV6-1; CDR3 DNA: TGTGCCAGCAGTGAACGACAGGGGGGACCCTATGGCTACACCTTC; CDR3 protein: CASSERQGGPYGYTF
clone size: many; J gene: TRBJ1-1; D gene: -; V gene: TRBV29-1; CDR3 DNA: TGCAGCGTTAGACCGGGTAGGGGCTCTGAAGCTTTCTTT; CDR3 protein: CSVRPGRGSEAFF
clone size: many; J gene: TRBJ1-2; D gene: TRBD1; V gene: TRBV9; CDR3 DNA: TGTGCCAGCAGCGGGGTTCAGGCAGGGGGCAAATGGGCCTTC; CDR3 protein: CASSGVQAGGKWAF
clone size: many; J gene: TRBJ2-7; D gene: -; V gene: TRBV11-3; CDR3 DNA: TGTGCCAGCAGCTCCCGGACGGCTGAAGGGGGTGAAGAGCAGTACTTC; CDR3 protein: CASSSRTAEGGEEQYF
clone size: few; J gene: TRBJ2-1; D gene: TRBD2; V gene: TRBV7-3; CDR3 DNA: TGTGCCAGCAGCTTTAGCGGGGGTTTATCCTACAATGAGCAGTTCTTC; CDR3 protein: CASSFSGGLSYNEQFF
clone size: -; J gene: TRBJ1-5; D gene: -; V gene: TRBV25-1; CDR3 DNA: TGTGCCAGCAGCCCGGGGGGGAATCAGCCCCAGCATTTT; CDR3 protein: CASSPGGNQPQHF
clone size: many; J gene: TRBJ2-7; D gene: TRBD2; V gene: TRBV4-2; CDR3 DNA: TGTGCCAGCAGCCAAGATCGGGGGGGCGTTAATCCCTACGAGCAGTACTTC; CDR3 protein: CASSQDRGGVNPYEQYF
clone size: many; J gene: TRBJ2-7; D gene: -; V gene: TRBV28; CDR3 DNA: TGTGCCAGCAGAGAAGGGGGTAGCTCCTACGAGCAGTACTTC; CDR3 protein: CASREGGSSYEQYF
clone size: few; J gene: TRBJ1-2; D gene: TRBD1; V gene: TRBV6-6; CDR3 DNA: TGTGCCAGCAGTTCCCGACGGGACAGCCACTATGGCTACACCTTC; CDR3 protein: CASSSRRDSHYGYTF
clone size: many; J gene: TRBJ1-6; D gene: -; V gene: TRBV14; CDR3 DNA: TGTGCCAGCAGTTGGGGCAGCTCCTATAATTCACCCCTCCACTTT; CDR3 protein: CASSWGSSYNSPLHF
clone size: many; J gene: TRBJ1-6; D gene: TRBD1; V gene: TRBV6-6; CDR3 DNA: TGTGCCAGCAGTTACCGGGACAGGGGGGATTCACCCCTCCACTTT; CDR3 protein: CASSYRDRGDSPLHF
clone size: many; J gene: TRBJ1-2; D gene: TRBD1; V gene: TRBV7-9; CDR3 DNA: TGTGCCAGCAGCTTAGTTGGCAGGGGGGTGGATGGCTACACCTTC; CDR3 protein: CASSLVGRGVDGYTF
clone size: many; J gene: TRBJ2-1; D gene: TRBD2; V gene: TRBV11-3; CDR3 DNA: TGTGCCAGCAGCTTAGGGACTAGCGGAGACAATGAGCAGTTCTTC; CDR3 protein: CASSLGTSGDNEQFF
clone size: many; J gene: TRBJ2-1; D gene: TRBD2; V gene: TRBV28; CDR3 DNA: TGTGCCAGCAGTTTACTAGCGGGGTCGCACAATGAGCAGTTCTTC; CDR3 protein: CASSLLAGSHNEQFF